The source of this T cell receptor beta chain is a study of T cell clusters in autoimmune cytopenias. Overall study findings and caveats: TRB repertoire shifts in secondary cytopenia and chronic lymphocytic leukemia mostly reflected lymphoma, not autoimmunity. Functional roles of the in silico T cell clusters still await experimental validation.

Each sample's input was 250 ng genomic DNA, approximately 37,500 genome equivalents. Concerning this clonotype: Its antigen is unidentified.

One tube held mixed TRB-A and TRB-B primer pools for touch-down PCR. TCRdb re-called the multiplex PCR reads, yielding one record per CDR3 amino acid sequence without DNA. The sample table includes about 6,900 distinct CDR3 sequences. The CDR3 sequence is 15 residues long. Per germline, CDR1 SGHNT and CDR2 YYREEE (reference sequence). The same data also contributed to another study, on T cell repertoires in aging, cancer and after chemotherapy.

V gene TRBV5-4 combines with J gene TRBJ1-6. This sequence originates from a human donor in good health. Sequenced input: peripheral blood. This CDR3 is CASSLEPSGNSPLHF. Variable domain in full (rest from reference TRBV5-4 and TRBJ1-6): ETGVTQSPTHLIKTRGQQVTLRCSSQSGHNTVSWYQQALGQGPQFIFQYYREEENGRGNFPPRFSGLQFPNYSSELNVNALELDDSALYLCASSLEPSGNSPLHFGNGTRLTVT.